The 19 T cell receptor beta chains presented below share a single source sample, sequenced in a study of blood T cell repertoires in COVID-19. Some clones are missing from TCRdb's copy, which holds only in-frame ones; the method was immunoSEQ multiplex PCR. Found here are 75,000 to 90,000 clones, about nine tenths of them singletons; the top ten hold 6.7%. Input material: peripheral blood. Source of these receptors: a man aged 18 to 30 with COVID-19, enrolled during active disease.

V and J are TRBV2 and TRBJ2-7; a possible D gene is TRBD2 (6 bases). V lost 6 bases and J 7 bases, leaving 10 bases between the germline ends. Germline V gives CDR1 SNHLY, CDR2 FYNNEI. There are 11 residues in the CDR3. CDR3 in amino acids: CASRGLGEQYF. The CDR3 bases are TGTGCCAGCAGGGGACTGGGAGAGCAGTACTTC.

V gene TRBV10-1 combines with J gene TRBJ1-2, with TRBD1 as a possible D gene (5 bases). Trimming cost V 5 bases and J 9 bases, with 16 bases left between them. The CDR3 spans 13 residues. Germline CDR1 reads WNHNN; CDR2 reads SYGVQD (reference sequence). CDR3 DNA: TGCGCCAGCAGTCCCTGGGGAGGGGAGAGCTACACCTTC. Translated, it gives CASSPWGGESYTF.

J is TRBJ2-1 and V is TRBV20-1, with TRBD2 matching 7 bases. Trimming at V came to 3 bases and at J to 2 bases, leaving 4 bases not matched to a gene. The germline gives CDR1 DFQATT, CDR2 SNEGSKA (reference sequence). The length of the CDR3 is 14 residues. The CDR3 DNA sequence: TGCAGTGCTAGTCCTAGCGGTCCCTACAATGAGCAGTTCTTC. Translated, it gives CSASPSGPYNEQFF.

This chain joins TRBV7-2 and TRBJ1-2; D unclear. CDR1 SGHTA and CDR2 FQGNSA come from the germline V gene. V was cut by 1 base and J by 0 bases, with 9 bases left in between. The CDR3 is made up of 15 amino acids. DNA of the CDR3: TGTGCCAGCAGCTTAGATAGCTCCGCTAACTATGGCTACACCTTC. It is translated as CASSLDSSANYGYTF.

V and J are TRBV19 and TRBJ1-2, with TRBD1 as a possible D gene (5 bases). The V gene lost 0 bases and the J gene lost 8 bases, with 13 bases spanning the gap. The CDR3 spans 14 residues. Germline values: CDR1 LNHDA, CDR2 SQIVND (reference sequence). As DNA, the CDR3 is TGTGCCAGTAGTATAGACGGCGGGGCCTGGGGCTACACCTTC. Translation gives CASSIDGGAWGYTF.

The chain carries TRBV7-8 and TRBJ2-2; possibly TRBD2 for D (6 bases). The CDR3 is made up of 16 amino acids. The V end lost 4 bases, the J end lost 0 bases, and 12 bases lay between the germline ends. Germline-derived CDR1 and CDR2 are SGHVS and FQNEAQ. The CDR3 protein is CASSSLAPSNTGELFF. In DNA form, the CDR3 reads TGTGCCAGCAGCTCCCTAGCGCCCTCGAACACCGGGGAGCTGTTTTTT.

J is TRBJ1-2 and V is TRBV13; the D gene is possibly TRBD1 (5 bases). Trimming removed 4 bases at V and 8 bases at J, with 14 bases between. The CDR3 has 13 residues. Germline V lookup: CDR1 PRHDT, CDR2 FYEKMQ (reference sequence). The CDR3 protein is CASSSSPGGGYTF. DNA for the CDR3: TGTGCCAGCAGCTCCAGCCCCGGGGGAGGCTACACCTTC.

The rearrangement links TRBV6-5 to TRBJ1-1; maybe TRBD1 (6 bases). The CDR3 is 15 amino acids. Germline V gene data show CDR1 as MNHEY and CDR2 as SVGAGI. Trimming removed 9 bases from V and 2 bases from J, with 19 bases in between. The CDR3 loop reads CASSGQGQVNTEAFF. The CDR3, as DNA: TGTGCCAGTTCCGGCCAGGGACAAGTAAACACTGAAGCTTTCTTT.

This clone was found a few times. V gene TRBV11-2 combines with J gene TRBJ1-2; D is unresolved. Germline V gives CDR1 SGHAT, CDR2 FQNNGV. V was trimmed by 0 bases and J by 3 bases, leaving 17 bases between them. The CDR3 is 17 amino acids. The CDR3 DNA is TGTGCCAGCAGCTTAGATCTCGCGGAGACGGTCCACTATGGCTACACCTTC. It is translated as CASSLDLAETVHYGYTF.

The chain links TRBV4-3 to TRBJ1-1; D gene ambiguous. CDR3 length: 14 residues. Germline values: CDR1 LGHNA, CDR2 YSLEER. Trimming shortened V by 4 bases and J by 6 bases, and 15 bases separated the two germline ends. The CDR3 protein is CASSRATAVPEAFF. The CDR3 DNA reads TGCGCCAGCAGCCGCGCTACAGCAGTACCTGAAGCTTTCTTT.

The chain recombines TRBV6-5 with TRBJ1-1, with D possibly being TRBD1 (6 bases). Trimming removed 6 bases from V and 8 bases from J, with 22 bases in between. This CDR3 has 15 amino acids. The V gene's germline CDR1 is MNHEY and CDR2 SVGAGI. CDR3: CASRGGALTGREAFF. In nucleotides, the CDR3 is TGTGCCAGCAGGGGTGGGGCCCTTACAGGGAGAGAAGCTTTCTTT.

The chain couples TRBV9 to TRBJ2-1; 7 positions match TRBD2. CDR3 length equals 18 residues. The germline V gene has CDR1 SGDLS and CDR2 YYNGEE. The trim removed 6 bases at V and 0 bases at J, leaving 15 bases unmatched. For the CDR3, the DNA is TGTGCCAGCACCCCCCCCACTAGCGAGATTAGCTCCTACAATGAGCAGTTCTTC. Protein sequence: CASTPPTSEISSYNEQFF. The full variable domain, with the rest looked up from reference TRBV9 and TRBJ2-1, is DSGVTQTPKHLITATGQRVTLRCSPRSGDLSVYWYQQSLDQGLQFLIQYYNGEERAKGNILERFSAQQFPDLHSELNLSSLELGDSALYFCASTPPTSEISSYNEQFFGPGTRLTVL.

The V call is TRBV28, the J call TRBJ2-6; D perhaps matches TRBD2 (5 bases). CDR3 length: 16 amino acids. V lost 5 bases, J lost 2 bases, and 13 bases lay in between. Germline V gives CDR1 MDHEN, CDR2 SYDVKM. CDR3 residues: CASSLGVPTGANVLTF. The CDR3 nucleotides read TGTGCCAGCAGTCTCGGGGTGCCTACTGGGGCCAACGTCCTGACTTTC.

V is TRBV18 and J is TRBJ1-5, with a weak D call TRBD1 (5 bases). The length of the CDR3 is 14 residues. Trimming removed 2 bases from V and 9 bases from J, with 14 bases in between. Germline lookup yields CDR1 KGHSH and CDR2 LQKENI. The CDR3 here is CASSPVGRQGPQHF. The CDR3 bases are TGTGCCAGCTCACCAGTCGGGCGCCAGGGGCCCCAGCATTTT.

V usage is TRBV5-6 and J usage is TRBJ1-5, with D possibly TRBD1 on 5 matching bases. The germline CDR1 and CDR2 sequences are SGHDT and YYEEEE. This CDR3 is 12 amino acids long. V was trimmed by 3 bases and J by 7 bases, leaving 8 bases between them. This CDR3 is CASSSGGQPQHF. The DNA for the CDR3 is TGTGCCAGCAGCTCTGGGGGGCAGCCCCAGCATTTT. Looking up the rest from reference TRBV5-6 and TRBJ1-5 gives the full variable domain: DAGVTQSPTHLIKTRGQQVTLRCSPKSGHDTVSWYQQALGQGPQFIFQYYEEEERQRGNFPDRFSGHQFPNYSSELNVNALLLGDSALYLCASSSGGQPQHFGDGTRLSIL.

The chain links TRBV18 to TRBJ1-6; no firm D call. The CDR3 contains 14 residues. Germline lookup yields CDR1 KGHSH and CDR2 LQKENI. V was clipped by 2 bases and J by 4 bases, with 6 bases between them. CDR3 in DNA: TGTGCCAGCTCACCAGCACAGTATAATTCACCCCTCCACTTT. It encodes CASSPAQYNSPLHF.

The chain carries TRBV30 and TRBJ1-5; D is ambiguous. Germline-derived CDR1 and CDR2 are GTSNPN and SVGIG (reference sequence). Trimming left V 2 bases short and J 0 bases short, with 14 bases between. The CDR3 is 16 amino acids. CDR3 in amino acids: CAWSPQSGYSNQPQHF. The CDR3 DNA follows: TGTGCCTGGAGTCCCCAATCCGGTTATAGCAATCAGCCCCAGCATTTT.

V usage is TRBV18 and J usage is TRBJ2-3; D possibly corresponds to TRBD1 (6 bases). The CDR3 is 13 amino acids. V was pared by 2 bases and J by 8 bases, with 11 bases between. CDR1 and CDR2 from the germline V gene are KGHSH and LQKENI. The DNA for the CDR3 is TGTGCCAGCTCACCAGAGCAGGGGCTTACGCAGTATTTT. Its translation: CASSPEQGLTQYF.

The chain carries TRBV6-6 and TRBJ2-7; 9 bases fit TRBD2. With V trimmed by 7 bases and J by 4 bases, 8 bases remained unmatched. CDR3 length: 14 residues. From germline, CDR1 is MNHNY and CDR2 SVGAGI (reference sequence). The CDR3 protein is CASINSGSSYEQYF. The CDR3 coding sequence is TGTGCCAGCATTAATAGCGGGAGTTCGTACGAGCAGTACTTC.